This TCR beta chain is drawn from a study of shared T cell receptors in the human thymus (dated by TCRdb to the early 2020s). Describing the broader study: The study examined how self-reactive, shared T-cell receptor alpha chains are generated in the human thymus.

From the cysteine up to the phenylalanine, the CDR3 has a length of 16 residues. Only the CDR3 DNA stays, 48 bases, in frame from base 1. Trimmed from V: 8 bases; trimmed from J: 3 bases; junction bases lacking a gene match: 13. CDR1 and CDR2 were assigned from the germline V gene (reference sequence) as PRHDT and FYEKMQ. Libraries came from the immunoSEQ multiplex PCR assay. Held by TCRdb, this immuneACCESS table contains in-frame sequences only and omits some clones. Under half of the omission traces to an unresolved V gene where checked; the cause of the rest is unknown. Across this sample there are some 660,000 clones, with about 87% seen only once. About 0.0094% of the sample is taken by the ten largest. About this clone: Its recognized antigen is unknown. No base-level quality is on record; no much larger clone is a single base apart.

The sample was also reused in another study, on human thymus T cells. The second publication reports: Donors were immunologically healthy infants undergoing open corrective cardiac surgery for congenital heart defects in Finland. Thymus tissue was obtained as surgical resects removed during corrective cardiac surgery. Biased V and J gene segment usage appeared to be present in both thymic and peripheral blood repertoires. The related research reported highly overlapping thymic TCR repertoires among unrelated individuals. The study characterized TCR alpha and beta repertoires from eight infant thymus samples and four related peripheral blood samples. Donor ages ranged from about 7 to 244 days, and the cohort comprised about six male and two female infants. Thymocytes were freed from the tissue by mechanical means and kept at -70 degrees C as pellets of about 8.5-34 million cells. A QIAsymphony instrument was used to extract genomic DNA from the frozen cell pellets. TCRB and TCRAD loci were amplified from a standardized quantity of quality-controlled genomic DNA using the immunoSEQ multiplex PCR assay. Amplicons spanned the V(D)J region at a length sufficient to cover the CDR3 and identify V and J genes. Through the commercial immunoSEQ service, the amplicons were sequenced on an Illumina platform. Corrections for primer bias and sequencing errors followed previously described methods, while TCRAD and TCRB definitions were based on the IMGT database. The repertoires were analysed using immunoSEQ Analyzer 3.0 and VDJTools for basic statistics, V/J segment usage, diversity estimates, rarefaction and pairwise overlap. To estimate diversity, the Chao1, ChaoE, Efron-Thisted, Shannon and inverse Simpson indices were applied, and diversity was also estimated on datasets down-sampled to the smallest sample. Repertoire overlap was determined by strict matching of CDR3 nucleotide sequence, V gene and J gene, and Jaccard-based multidimensional scaling clustering was applied. On average, thymus samples gave 750,000 to 1,000,000 unique TCRB clonotypes, whereas blood samples gave 75,000 to 85,000.

Here the chain combines TRBV13 and TRBJ2-3; 8 central bases correspond to TRBD2. The specimen sequenced was thymocytes. The TCR comes from a boy under two years old with a congenital heart defect. Donor details come from another sample of the same person, matched by shared clones. In nucleotides, the sequence is TGTGCCAGCGCCCCCCGGGCTAGCGGGTGGACAGATACGCAGTATTTT. Its protein reads: CASAPRASGWTDTQYF.